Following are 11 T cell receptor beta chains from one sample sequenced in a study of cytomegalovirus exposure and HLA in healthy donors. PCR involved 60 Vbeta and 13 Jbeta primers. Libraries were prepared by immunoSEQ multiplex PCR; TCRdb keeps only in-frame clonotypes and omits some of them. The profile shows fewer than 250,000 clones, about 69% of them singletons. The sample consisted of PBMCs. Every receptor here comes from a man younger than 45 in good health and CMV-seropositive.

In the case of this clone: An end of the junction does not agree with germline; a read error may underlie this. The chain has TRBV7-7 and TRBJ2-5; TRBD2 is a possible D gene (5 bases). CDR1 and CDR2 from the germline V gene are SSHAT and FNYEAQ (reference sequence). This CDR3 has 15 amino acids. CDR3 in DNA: TGTGCTAGCAGCTTAGTTGGCAGCCGAGGGGAGACCCAGTACTTC. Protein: CASSLVGSRGETQYF.

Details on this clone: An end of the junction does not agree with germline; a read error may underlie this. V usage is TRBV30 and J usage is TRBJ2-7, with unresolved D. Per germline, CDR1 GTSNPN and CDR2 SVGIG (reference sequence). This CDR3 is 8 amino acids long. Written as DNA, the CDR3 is TGTGCCTGGTTTTCCCCTGACTTC. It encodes CAWFSPDF.

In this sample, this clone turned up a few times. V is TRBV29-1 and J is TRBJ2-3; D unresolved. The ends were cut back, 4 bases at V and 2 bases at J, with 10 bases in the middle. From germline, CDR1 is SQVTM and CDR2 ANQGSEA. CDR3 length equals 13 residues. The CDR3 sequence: CSVVGKYTDTQYF. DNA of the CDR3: TGCAGCGTTGTTGGCAAATACACAGATACGCAGTATTTT.

The CDR3 here is CAWSTLAGGSYNEQFF. As DNA, the CDR3 is TGTGCCTGGAGTACTCTAGCGGGAGGGTCCTACAATGAGCAGTTCTTC. V usage is TRBV30 and J usage is TRBJ2-1; 12 bases match TRBD2. Germline trimming cut 2 bases from V and 1 base from J; bases unmatched to any gene: 3. Germline lookup yields CDR1 GTSNPN and CDR2 SVGIG (reference sequence). There are 16 residues in the CDR3.

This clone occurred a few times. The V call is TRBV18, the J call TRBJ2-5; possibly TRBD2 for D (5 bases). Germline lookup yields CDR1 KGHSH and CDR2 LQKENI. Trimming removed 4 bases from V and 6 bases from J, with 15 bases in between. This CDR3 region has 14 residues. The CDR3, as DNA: TGTGCCAGCTCACTGGTAGAGGACTCCAAGACCCAGTACTTC. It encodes CASSLVEDSKTQYF.

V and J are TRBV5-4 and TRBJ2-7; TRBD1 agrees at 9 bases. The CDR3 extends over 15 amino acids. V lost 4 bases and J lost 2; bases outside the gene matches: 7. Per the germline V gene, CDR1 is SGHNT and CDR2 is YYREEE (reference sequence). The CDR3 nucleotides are TGTGCCAGCAGCCCTGACAGGGGGGTCACCTACGAGCAGTACTTC. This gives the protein CASSPDRGVTYEQYF.

The CDR3 reads CASSLGQGNEQFF. DNA of the CDR3: TGCGCCAGCAGCTTGGGACAGGGGAATGAGCAGTTCTTC. J is TRBJ2-1 and V is TRBV5-1; TRBD1 matches 8 bases. CDR1 is SGHRS and CDR2 is YFSETQ in the germline V gene. Trimming removed 0 bases from V and 7 bases from J; junction bases left unmatched: 0. The CDR3 length is 13 residues. Drawing the rest from reference TRBV5-1 and TRBJ2-1, the complete variable domain is KAGVTQTPRYLIKTRGQQVTLSCSPISGHRSVSWYQQTPGQGLQFLFEYFSETQRNKGNFPGRFSGRQFSNSRSEMNVSTLELGDSALYLCASSLGQGNEQFFGPGTRLTVL.

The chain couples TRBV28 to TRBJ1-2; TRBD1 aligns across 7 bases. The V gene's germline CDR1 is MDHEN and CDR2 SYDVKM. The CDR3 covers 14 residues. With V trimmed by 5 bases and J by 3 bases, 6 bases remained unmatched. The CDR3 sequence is CASSRQGIDYGYTF. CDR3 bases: TGTGCCAGCAGTCGACAGGGTATAGACTATGGCTACACCTTC.

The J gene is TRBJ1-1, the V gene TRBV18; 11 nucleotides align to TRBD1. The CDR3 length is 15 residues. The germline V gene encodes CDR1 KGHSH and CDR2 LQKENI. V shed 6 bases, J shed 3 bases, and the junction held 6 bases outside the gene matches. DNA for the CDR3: TGTGCCAGCTCCAGCCGGGACAGGGGGTACACTGAAGCTTTCTTT. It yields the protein CASSSRDRGYTEAFF.

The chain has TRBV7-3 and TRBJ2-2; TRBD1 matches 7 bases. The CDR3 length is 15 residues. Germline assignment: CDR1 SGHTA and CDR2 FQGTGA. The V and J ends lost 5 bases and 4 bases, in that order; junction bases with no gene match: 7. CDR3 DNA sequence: TGTGCCAGCAGCCCAACCGGGACAGCCACCGGGGAGCTGTTTTTT. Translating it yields CASSPTGTATGELFF.

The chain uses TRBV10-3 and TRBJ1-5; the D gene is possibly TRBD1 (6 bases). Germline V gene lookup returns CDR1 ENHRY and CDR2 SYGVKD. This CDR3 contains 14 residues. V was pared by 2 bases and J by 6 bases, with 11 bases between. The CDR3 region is CAISEGTGPQPQHF. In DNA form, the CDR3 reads TGTGCCATCAGTGAGGGAACAGGGCCTCAGCCCCAGCATTTT.